This entry is about one T cell receptor beta chain. No cognate antigen has been identified for it. Nothing much larger sits one base from this clone, and base qualities are not available. The same CDR3 can be traced to other DNA sequences in this sample. Using the deep immunoSEQ assay, multiplex PCR amplified TCR CDR3 regions from genomic DNA. Extracted genomic DNA from each cell subset was spread evenly across all wells of several immunoSEQ 96-well plates, with each plate serving as a replicate. For sorted subsets, 200 ng of genomic DNA, equivalent to around 30,000 T cell genomes, went into each replicate PCR. Purified libraries were measured with a Qubit 3.0 fluorometer, size-checked on a Bioanalyzer 2100, and measured again with the KAPA Library Quantification kit. Every immunoSEQ 96-well plate was sequenced on a dedicated single-read 150-cycle Illumina NextSeq 550 flow cell. The original pipeline was this. Because the immunoSEQ output held only junctional sequences and lacked quality scores, the filtering could not match the filtering applied to full-length reads. Sequences were annotated with PyIR, a Python wrapper for IgBLAST v1.9, using IMGT germline references to assign V/J genes and CDR3. Any read was removed if the V/J assignment was weak (E-value above 1e-6), the CDR3 was missing, or the read contained stop codons, out-of-frame junctions, or ambiguous translated residues. V3J clonotypes were defined as sequences sharing the same inferred V gene, J gene, and CDR3 amino acid sequence. To compute the percentage overlap between repertoires, the number of shared unique clonotypes was divided by the size of the smaller repertoire. Richness of each repertoire was evaluated using RTK rarefaction, the Chao1 estimator, and Recon v2.1 estimates of unobserved clonotypes. Generation probabilities for all TCRbeta clonotypes obtained by the gDNA method from a handful of donors were computed using OLGA. The table was pulled from immuneACCESS by TCRdb, which kept in-frame rearrangements only. Such tables lose some clones; where checked, under half of the loss comes from unresolved V genes, and the rest has no known cause. V, J and clone size are taken as reported in that table, and D and trimming were inferred from the DNA itself. For this sample the table gives fewer than 3 million clones, of which about nine tenths were detected only once. The leading ten clones occupy approximately 0.4% of the sample.

CDR1 and CDR2 are read off the germline V gene as SGHRS and YFSETQ. The germline ends are 9 bases apart after V is trimmed by 0 bases and J by 2 bases. The CDR3 runs 15 residues from the cysteine to the phenylalanine. The CDR3 DNA has 45 bases and is translated from base 1. These data originate in a study of shared clonotypes between healthy human individuals (TCRdb year 2020). Turning to the overall study: The cohort comprised a couple of women and three men aged 18 to 49 years. Per donor, three plates each were used for CD4 naive and CD4 memory, two for CD8 naive, and one for CD8 memory. The study deeply sequenced blood TCR repertoires of about five healthy adults to estimate repertoire size and the extent of clonotype sharing between individuals. Different laboratories and diverse techniques were used to prepare libraries and sequence TCR repertoires, to increase sequencing depth and limit assay-specific biases. Per donor, leukapheresis produced somewhere between about 0.94 and 9.5 billion PBMCs.

The full study reports these points: Naive subsets generally had larger estimated clonotype richness than memory subsets did. Incomplete sequencing was indicated by rarefaction of sorted-subset datasets, despite the large sequencing depth. Higher generation probabilities were observed for clonotypes shared by all four sorted-subset donors than for non-shared clonotypes. Because the study included only a small number of donors, the genetic and exposure-history diversity represented was limited. Sharing across several donors was observed for around 5% of naive CD4, 3% to 4% of naive CD8, over 2% of memory CD4, and less than 0.45% of memory CD8 clonotypes. Pairwise subsampling led to the expectation that sequencing depth would affect the degree of clonotype sharing among donors. Sampling was restricted to blood, and TCR repertoires in tissues likely differ from the TCR repertoires found in blood.

The donors were healthy, HIV-negative adults with no recently reported acute infections or vaccinations. All donors were Caucasian adults living in Nashville, Tennessee, USA. Magnetic negative selection was used to enrich CD4+ T cells, after which naive cells were positively selected on CD45RA and the negative fraction became the memory subset. Blood was obtained by leukapheresis, after which PBMCs were separated by Ficoll-Histopaque density gradient centrifugation and cryopreserved in liquid nitrogen vapor phase. Purity and quantity of every magnetically sorted T cell population were checked by analytical flow cytometry. Genomic DNA was isolated from each sorted fraction and quantified by UV absorbance on a Nanodrop 2000c.

The TCR comes from a man younger than 35 in good health. Some clones in this sample may be carry-over from other donors' samples. Sequencing was performed on naive CD4+ T cells from PBMCs. Per the publication, the cell subset or site label means: CD45RA+ positively selected. The chain was built from TRBV5-1 and TRBJ2-1; a confident D gene designation cannot be given. Here is the DNA: TGCGCCAGCAGCTTGGATTCAGGAACCTACAATGAGCAGTTCTTC. It translates to CASSLDSGTYNEQFF.